These 20 T cell receptor beta chains came from one sample sequenced in a study of T cell responses to AZD1222 COVID-19 vaccine. Clones were sequenced by immunoSEQ multiplex PCR, and TCRdb holds only the in-frame ones, with some missing. The top ten hold approximately 3.1% of the sample, which has 150,000 or so clones, around 88% seen once. The source material was peripheral blood, sampled on day 0 of MenACWY control vaccination. The receptor set was obtained from an adult in good health.

V gene TRBV10-2 combines with J gene TRBJ1-2; 7 bases map to TRBD1. With 6 bases clipped from V and 4 bases from J, the junction kept 2 bases outside the gene matches. The germline gives CDR1 WSHSY, CDR2 SAAADI. This CDR3 is 12 amino acids long. The CDR3 DNA follows: TGCGCCAGCAGCCGACAGGGCTATGGCTACACCTTC. Translating it yields CASSRQGYGYTF.

The CDR3 DNA sequence: TGTGCCAGCAGCTGGTACGCGGGGCGCGAGCAGTACTTC. Translation: CASSWYAGREQYF. This chain uses TRBV7-8 with TRBJ2-7; D is possibly TRBD2 (6 bases). The CDR3 totals 13 residues. Trimming removed 4 bases at V and 6 bases at J, with 13 bases between. CDR1 SGHVS and CDR2 FQNEAQ come from the germline V gene.

The chain couples TRBV4-3 to TRBJ1-1, with D possibly TRBD1 on 6 matching bases. This CDR3 region has 14 residues. V lost 6 bases and J lost 6, with 17 bases in between. Germline-derived CDR1 and CDR2 are LGHNA and YSLEER. CDR3 DNA sequence: TGCGCCAGCAGTCCCAGGACAGATCGGGCTGAAGCTTTCTTT. Its translation: CASSPRTDRAEAFF.

The chain is built from TRBV7-8 and TRBJ2-1, with TRBD1 matching over 7 bases. Germline CDR1 is SGHVS and CDR2 is FQNEAQ. The CDR3 extends over 12 amino acids. Trimming removed 6 bases from V and 11 bases from J; junction bases left unmatched: 7. The CDR3 region is CASSITGDQQFF. The CDR3 DNA reads as TGTGCCAGCAGTATAACAGGGGACCAGCAGTTCTTC.

The chain uses TRBV23-1 and TRBJ1-5; D perhaps matches TRBD1 (5 bases). TRBV23-1 is classed as an ORF, of uncertain function. Trimming took 3 bases from V and 3 from J, leaving 15 bases between them. The CDR3 extends over 16 amino acids. The CDR3 sequence: CASSHRTAGTNQPQHF. DNA of the CDR3: TGCGCCAGCAGTCATCGCACCGCGGGGACCAATCAGCCCCAGCATTTT.

V gene TRBV5-1 combines with J gene TRBJ1-3, with unresolved D. In germline, CDR1 is SGHRS, CDR2 YFSETQ. V lost 4 bases, J lost 3 bases, and 14 bases lay in between. The length of the CDR3 is 15 residues. In nucleotides, the CDR3 is TGCGCCAGCAGCCTTGACCGAAGTTATGGAAACACCATATATTTT. It is translated as CASSLDRSYGNTIYF.

This chain uses TRBV27 with TRBJ1-2; TRBD1 agrees at 8 bases. Germline V gene sequence: CDR1 MNHEY, CDR2 SMNVEV (reference sequence). V trimming: 3 bases; J trimming: 0 bases; junction bases outside the gene matches: 3. The CDR3 extends over 15 amino acids. The CDR3 loop is CASSFGTGSNYGYTF. The DNA for the CDR3 is TGTGCCAGCAGTTTCGGGACAGGATCTAACTATGGCTACACCTTC.

The genes are TRBV10-3 and TRBJ2-1; D may be TRBD1 (6 bases). The V and J ends lost 10 bases and 2 bases respectively, with 12 bases between them. The CDR3 is 13 residues long. Germline V gene lookup returns CDR1 ENHRY and CDR2 SYGVKD. This CDR3 reads CASKQGAYNEQFF. The DNA of the CDR3 is TGTGCCAGCAAACAGGGAGCCTACAATGAGCAGTTCTTC.

In this sample, this clone turned up once. This chain joins TRBV11-3 and TRBJ2-3, with no clear D. V shed 5 bases and J shed 4 bases, with 10 bases lying between them. The CDR3 has 13 residues. The germline gives CDR1 SGHNT, CDR2 YENEEA. DNA for the CDR3: TGTGCCAGCAGCCCCCAAAGCCCAGATACGCAGTATTTT. Encoded protein: CASSPQSPDTQYF.

Here the CDR3 DNA reads TGTGCCAGCAGGCTAAGCTCCTACGAGCAGTACTTC. Residues: CASRLSSYEQYF. The genes are TRBV2 and TRBJ2-7; unclear D gene. Trimming removed 6 bases at V and 0 bases at J, with 6 bases between. The CDR3 runs to 12 residues. Germline CDR1 and CDR2: SNHLY and FYNNEI.

V usage is TRBV7-9 and J usage is TRBJ1-5; D is undetermined. Trimming stripped 5 bases from V and 4 bases from J, with 9 bases between. This CDR3 region has 13 residues. Germline CDR1 SEHNR, CDR2 FQNEAQ (reference sequence). Here the CDR3 reads CASSPNSNQPQHF. CDR3 nucleotide sequence: TGTGCCAGCAGCCCGAACTCAAATCAGCCCCAGCATTTT.

This sequence joins TRBV4-2 and TRBJ1-2; D ambiguous. V was clipped by 1 base and J by 1 base, with 10 bases between them. The germline gives CDR1 LGHNA, CDR2 YNFKEQ. The CDR3 loop spans 15 amino acids. CDR3 sequence (DNA): TGTGCCAGCAGCCAAGTATCGGGGAGTAACTATGGCTACACCTTC. Amino acid sequence: CASSQVSGSNYGYTF.

V usage is TRBV4-1 and J usage is TRBJ1-1; D might be TRBD1 (6 bases). Germline loops: CDR1 MGHRA, CDR2 YSYEKL. The length of the CDR3 is 19 residues. V was trimmed by 3 bases and J by 1 base, leaving 24 bases between them. The CDR3 DNA sequence: TGCGCCAGCAGCCACGGGAGGATGGGCCAGGGGAGGAGGAACACTGAAGCTTTCTTT. It specifies CASSHGRMGQGRRNTEAFF.

This chain joins TRBV7-2 and TRBJ2-7, with D possibly being TRBD1 (6 bases). The CDR3 covers 14 residues. Germline assignment: CDR1 SGHTA and CDR2 FQGNSA. The V gene lost 2 bases and the J gene lost 7 bases, with 15 bases spanning the gap. The CDR3 DNA follows: TGTGCCAGCAGCTTAAGGCCAGGGGTATGGGAGCAGTACTTC. Its protein is CASSLRPGVWEQYF.

The V and J genes are TRBV27 and TRBJ2-3; 10 bases are shared with TRBD2. J gave up 4 bases and V 2 bases, and 6 bases lay outside the gene matches. There are 16 residues in the CDR3. The germline CDR1 and CDR2 sequences are MNHEY and SMNVEV (reference sequence). In nucleotides, the CDR3 is TGTGCCAGCAGTTTAAATAGCGGGAGGCCCTCAGATACGCAGTATTTT. Translation: CASSLNSGRPSDTQYF.

The chain carries TRBV6-1 and TRBJ2-5, with TRBD2 identical over 7 bases. Germline V lookup: CDR1 MNHNS, CDR2 SASEGT. V was pared by 2 bases and J by 2 bases, with 14 bases of the junction left unmatched. The CDR3 loop spans 18 amino acids. The CDR3 protein is CASSELIAAGDGQETQYF. Here the CDR3 DNA reads TGTGCCAGCAGTGAATTAATAGCGGCGGGAGATGGTCAAGAGACCCAGTACTTC.

V gene TRBV7-2 combines with J gene TRBJ2-3; D uncertain. Germline CDR1 and CDR2: SGHTA and FQGNSA. The CDR3 has 14 amino acids. Trimming cost V 5 bases and J 0 bases, with 9 bases left between them. CDR3 DNA sequence: TGTGCCAGCAGCCCTCCCGGGAGCACAGATACGCAGTATTTT. This encodes CASSPPGSTDTQYF. The full variable domain, in which reference TRBV7-2 and TRBJ2-3 provide the parts outside the CDR3, is GAGVSQSPSNKVTEKGKDVELRCDPISGHTALYWYRQSLGQGLEFLIYFQGNSAPDKSGLPSDRFSAERTGGSVSTLTIQRTQQEDSAVYLCASSPPGSTDTQYFGPGTRLTVL.

This chain links TRBV4-1 with TRBJ1-2; D gene ambiguous. Germline loops: CDR1 MGHRA, CDR2 YSYEKL. V was pared by 1 base and J by 4 bases, with 4 bases between. The CDR3 is 12 residues long. CDR3: CASSQASYGYTF. DNA for the CDR3: TGCGCCAGCAGCCAAGCGAGCTATGGCTACACCTTC.

The rearrangement joins TRBV28 to TRBJ1-5; 7 bases fit TRBD1. This CDR3 is 15 amino acids long. V was pared by 4 bases and J by 5 bases, with 8 bases of the junction left unmatched. CDR1 and CDR2 from the germline V gene are MDHEN and SYDVKM. As DNA, the CDR3 is TGTGCCAGCAGTTCCCGACAGGGCCTCTATCAGCCCCAGCATTTT. It specifies CASSSRQGLYQPQHF.

The V gene is TRBV5-1, the J gene TRBJ2-7, with 9 nucleotides matching TRBD1. CDR3 length equals 15 residues. Germline V CDR1 and CDR2: SGHRS, YFSETQ. V shed 2 bases, J shed 0 bases, and the junction held 3 bases outside the gene matches. CDR3 region: CASSFLDRGSYEQYF. DNA of the CDR3: TGCGCCAGCAGCTTTCTGGACAGGGGCTCCTACGAGCAGTACTTC.